One sample yielded the 27 T cell receptor beta chains listed below, sequenced in a study of T-cell reconstitution after alpha-beta-depleted transplantation in children (TCRdb year 2016). The library was generated by PCR. Instrument on record: Illumina HiSeq 2500. To normalize quantification of the TCRbeta repertoire, the TCR libraries were built with molecular barcoding that relied on unique molecular identifiers. TCRdb reanalyzed the raw reads on its own, using fastp at Q25 for trimming and MiXCR for clone calling, and kept in-frame beta chains. Each record represents a unique CDR3 protein, reported with the most common genes and DNA among its rows. The sample table holds 350,000 to 450,000 distinct CDR3 sequences, of which 20% were seen once. Approximately 3.9% of the sample goes to the ten largest clones. Source: PBMCs from the stem cell graft donor, taken from the stem cell graft. These receptors were obtained from a human donor who donated a stem cell graft to a child with acute myeloid leukemia.

This clonotype was seen a handful of times. This chain connects TRBV7-2 to TRBJ2-1; 13 positions match TRBD2. This CDR3 comprises 16 residues. CDR1 SGHTA and CDR2 FQGNSA come from the germline V gene. Germline trimming cut 5 bases from V and 10 bases from J; bases unmatched to any gene: 11. The CDR3 protein is CASSDIGLAGAEEQFF. The CDR3 coding sequence is TGTGCCAGCAGCGACATCGGACTAGCGGGAGCGGAAGAGCAGTTCTTC.

This clonotype came up many times. This chain connects TRBV5-1 to TRBJ1-1; weak D call: TRBD1 (6 bases). Per germline, CDR1 SGHRS and CDR2 YFSETQ. This CDR3 is 13 amino acids long. V lost 0 bases and J 12 bases, leaving 15 bases between the germline ends. CDR3 DNA: TGCGCCAGCAGCTTGGTAATGGGGGCGCGGTCTTTCTTT. It codes for CASSLVMGARSFF.

The chain has TRBV4-2 and TRBJ2-7, with a weak D call TRBD1 (6 bases). Germline loops: CDR1 LGHNA, CDR2 YNFKEQ. This CDR3 region has 16 residues. V was cut by 0 bases and J by 3 bases, with 15 bases left in between. The CDR3 protein is CASSQDLSDRSYEQYF. The CDR3 DNA sequence: TGTGCCAGCAGCCAAGATCTGTCGGACAGAAGCTACGAGCAGTACTTC.

The sample holds many counts of this clonotype. The chain recombines TRBV25-1 with TRBJ1-3, with TRBD1 matching over 8 bases. V gave up 5 bases and J gave up 3 bases; unmatched junction bases: 9. The CDR3 is made up of 16 amino acids. CDR1 and CDR2 from the germline V gene are MGHDK and SYGVNS. CDR3: CASSSQTGDDGNTIYF. In DNA, the CDR3 is TGTGCCAGCAGTTCCCAGACAGGGGATGATGGAAACACCATATATTTT.

This clonotype has only a few counts. Germline and junction disagree at one end, which may indicate a read error. The rearrangement uses TRBV27 and TRBJ2-1; no definite D call. The CDR3 length is 14 residues. Germline assignment: CDR1 MNHEY and CDR2 SMNVEV (reference sequence). The CDR3 loop is CASSPRDSSNEQFF. CDR3 nucleotides: TGTGCCAGCAGTCCAAGAGACTCCTCCAATGAGCAGTTCTTC.

This rearrangement joins TRBV6-2 or TRBV6-3 to TRBJ2-2; D call uncertain. The germline V gene has CDR1 MNHEY and CDR2 SVGEGT. CDR3 length: 15 amino acids. V was cut by 0 bases and J by 6 bases, with 11 bases left in between. The CDR3, as DNA: TGTGCCAGCAGTTACTCGGCCTTTGGCCCCGGGGAGCTGTTTTTT. Protein sequence: CASSYSAFGPGELFF.

This clonotype came up many times. V is TRBV29-1 and J is TRBJ1-1; no firm D call. Trimming stripped 2 bases from V and 6 bases from J, with 4 bases between. Germline loops: CDR1 SQVTM, CDR2 ANQGSEA. The CDR3 spans 10 residues. This chain's CDR3 is CSVEKSEAFF. The CDR3 bases are TGCAGCGTTGAAAAGTCTGAAGCTTTCTTT.

This clonotype was picked up a small number of times. This chain uses TRBV24-1 with TRBJ2-3; D call uncertain. V lost 2 bases and J 6 bases, leaving 8 bases between the germline ends. This CDR3 comprises 13 residues. Germline CDR1 and CDR2: KGHDR and SFDVKD. The CDR3 is CATSDSPLDTQYF. In DNA form, the CDR3 reads TGTGCCACCAGTGATTCCCCCCTTGATACGCAGTATTTT.

The chain employs TRBV12-3 or TRBV12-4 and TRBJ1-6; D is ambiguous. Trimming took off 7 bases at V and 8 bases at J, with 18 bases between the two ends. The CDR3 has 15 residues. The chain's CDR3 is CASTHGMGIDSPLHF. In DNA form, the CDR3 reads TGTGCCAGCACCCACGGAATGGGCATTGATTCACCCCTCCACTTT.

In its sample, this clonotype was seen a few times. CDR3 bases: TGCAGCGTTGTTTGGCGGGAGGGCTACGAGCAGTACTTC. This encodes CSVVWREGYEQYF. The V call is TRBV29-1, the J call TRBJ2-7; 9 positions agree with TRBD2. Germline loops: CDR1 SQVTM, CDR2 ANQGSEA. The CDR3 has 13 amino acids. V dropped 4 bases and J dropped 3; count of bases not matched to a gene: 4.

This clonotype was counted at least ten times. CDR3 in amino acids: CSPSSGRALNEQFF. The DNA for the CDR3 is TGCAGTCCCTCCAGCGGGAGGGCCTTGAATGAGCAGTTCTTC. J is TRBJ2-1 and V is TRBV20-1; 10 bases align to TRBD2. The CDR3 is 14 amino acids. Germline trimming cut 8 bases from V and 7 bases from J; bases unmatched to any gene: 11. From germline, CDR1 is DFQATT and CDR2 SNEGSKA (reference sequence).

This chain links TRBV5-1 with TRBJ2-5, with D tentatively TRBD1 (5 bases). Germline V gives CDR1 SGHRS, CDR2 YFSETQ. Deletions cut 4 bases from V and 0 bases from J, with 10 bases between. The CDR3 runs to 14 residues. The CDR3 DNA reads TGCGCCAGCAGCATTAGACAGTACCAAGAGACCCAGTACTTC. This translates into CASSIRQYQETQYF.

This clonotype was observed a few times. The V and J genes are TRBV5-1 and TRBJ2-7; D gene unclear. The CDR3 contains 15 residues. Germline V gives CDR1 SGHRS, CDR2 YFSETQ. Trimming pared 0 bases from V and 6 bases from J, leaving 16 bases between. The CDR3 DNA reads TGCGCCAGCAGCTTGGCCGCTGACGGCAATAGCGAGCAGTACTTC. As protein: CASSLAADGNSEQYF. Filled out from reference TRBV5-1 and TRBJ2-7, the complete variable domain reads KAGVTQTPRYLIKTRGQQVTLSCSPISGHRSVSWYQQTPGQGLQFLFEYFSETQRNKGNFPGRFSGRQFSNSRSEMNVSTLELGDSALYLCASSLAADGNSEQYFGPGTRLTVT.

This sequence joins TRBV29-1 and TRBJ1-6; D is possibly TRBD1 (6 bases). CDR1 is SQVTM, CDR2 ANQGSEA, per germline. V was trimmed by 0 bases and J by 9 bases, leaving 12 bases between them. The CDR3 runs to 14 residues. The CDR3 sequence is CSVEDGGRGSPLHF. The CDR3 region has the DNA TGCAGCGTTGAAGATGGAGGCAGGGGTTCACCCCTCCACTTT.

This clonotype was picked up a small number of times. V is TRBV18 and J is TRBJ2-1; 12 bases map to TRBD2. Germline CDR1 KGHSH, CDR2 LQKENI. The CDR3 has 20 amino acids. Germline trimming cut 1 base from V and 2 bases from J; bases unmatched to any gene: 12. The CDR3 bases are TGTGCCAGCTCACCACGTGGGACTAGCGGGCGCAGAGTGGCCTACAATGAGCAGTTCTTC. It codes for CASSPRGTSGRRVAYNEQFF.

The V and J genes are TRBV7-8 and TRBJ2-1; tentatively, D is TRBD2 (6 bases). Germline CDR1 and CDR2: SGHVS and FQNEAQ. The germline V and J ends were trimmed by 5 bases and 0 bases, with 14 bases remaining between them. This CDR3 contains 16 residues. The CDR3 is CASSLQRARSYNEQFF. CDR3 DNA: TGTGCCAGCAGCCTCCAGCGGGCCCGCTCCTACAATGAGCAGTTCTTC.

The chain links TRBV24-1 to TRBJ2-1; TRBD2 matches at 16 bases. The CDR3 sequence is 22 residues long. CDR1 and CDR2 from the germline V gene are KGHDR and SFDVKD. Trimming at V came to 0 bases and at J to 1 base, leaving 11 bases not matched to a gene. This chain's CDR3 is CATSDLVPGLAGGVRSYNEQFF. CDR3 bases: TGTGCCACCAGTGATTTGGTTCCGGGACTAGCGGGAGGGGTGAGGTCCTACAATGAGCAGTTCTTC.

This clonotype has only a few counts. The chain is built from TRBV7-3 and TRBJ2-1; D is unclear. CDR3 size: 12 residues. Germline CDR1 reads SGHTA; CDR2 reads FQGTGA. Trimming pared 5 bases from V and 10 bases from J, leaving 12 bases between. The CDR3 protein is CASSPYIGEQFF. The CDR3, as DNA: TGTGCCAGCAGCCCTTACATTGGGGAGCAGTTCTTC.

The chain recombines TRBV12-3 or TRBV12-4 with TRBJ1-3, with unresolved D. V was cut by 1 base and J by 0 bases, with 10 bases left in between. The CDR3 runs to 16 residues. CDR3 sequence (DNA): TGTGCCAGCAGTTTAGATCGCGGCAGCTCTGGAAACACCATATATTTT. Translation gives CASSLDRGSSGNTIYF.

The rearrangement links TRBV7-2 to TRBJ2-1, with TRBD2 matching 7 bases. Germline CDR1 reads SGHTA; CDR2 reads FQGNSA. The CDR3 runs 15 residues. With V trimmed by 6 bases and J by 8 bases, 13 bases remained unmatched. For the CDR3, the DNA is TGTGCCAGCAGGTCCCGGCGGGAGAATATTGATGAGCAGTTCTTC. It yields the protein CASRSRRENIDEQFF.

The J gene is TRBJ2-1, the V gene TRBV29-1, with 9 bases that match TRBD2. The CDR3 length is 14 residues. Losses at the gene ends were 6 bases for V and 0 bases for J; bases not matched to a gene: 3. Per germline, CDR1 SQVTM and CDR2 ANQGSEA. For the CDR3, the DNA is TGCAGCGTCGTAGCGGGAGACTCCTACAATGAGCAGTTCTTC. Protein product: CSVVAGDSYNEQFF.

A single count supports this clonotype. V usage is TRBV28 and J usage is TRBJ1-1, with 9 bases matching TRBD1. The CDR3 loop spans 14 amino acids. V gave up 5 bases and J gave up 6 bases; unmatched junction bases: 7. Germline loops: CDR1 MDHEN, CDR2 SYDVKM. Here the CDR3 reads CASSDTGGASEAFF. DNA of the CDR3: TGTGCCAGCAGTGATACAGGGGGCGCGTCTGAAGCTTTCTTT.

The V call is TRBV5-1, the J call TRBJ2-5; the D is unclear. Germline CDR1 SGHRS, CDR2 YFSETQ. This CDR3 is 10 amino acids long. The V gene lost 5 bases and the J gene lost 5 bases, with 4 bases spanning the gap. Here the CDR3 DNA reads TGCGCCAGCAGGGGGGAGACCCAGTACTTC. It codes for CASRGETQYF.

This clonotype has just a few counts. The chain carries TRBV20-1 and TRBJ2-7; 8 nucleotides match TRBD2. The germline V gene encodes CDR1 DFQATT and CDR2 SNEGSKA (reference sequence). Unmatched junction bases numbered 4, after V lost 3 bases and J lost 6 bases. The CDR3 totals 12 residues. CDR3 in amino acids: CSASGTRSEQYF. Written as DNA, the CDR3 is TGCAGTGCTAGCGGGACTAGGAGCGAGCAGTACTTC.

The V and J genes are TRBV12-3 or TRBV12-4 and TRBJ1-5, with unresolved D. The CDR3 covers 13 residues. The V gene lost 6 bases and the J gene lost 7 bases, with 13 bases spanning the gap. The CDR3 region has the DNA TGTGCCAGCAGCCCCGGGCCTGGGCAGCCCCAGCATTTT. Protein product: CASSPGPGQPQHF.

This clonotype has more than one count but fewer than ten. This chain connects TRBV20-1 to TRBJ1-4, with 8 bases aligning to TRBD1. Germline trimming cut 3 bases from V and 5 bases from J; bases unmatched to any gene: 5. From germline, CDR1 is DFQATT and CDR2 SNEGSKA (reference sequence). The CDR3 totals 14 residues. The CDR3 DNA follows: TGCAGTGCTAGCCCGGGACAGGCGAATGAAAAACTGTTTTTT. This sequence encodes CSASPGQANEKLFF.

This clonotype has a handful of counts. The V gene is TRBV3-1, the J gene TRBJ2-5, with 7 bases matching TRBD1. From germline, CDR1 is LGHDT and CDR2 YNNKEL (reference sequence). Trimming removed 3 bases from V and 5 bases from J; junction bases left unmatched: 12. This CDR3 region has 16 residues. The CDR3 DNA follows: TGTGCCAGCAGCCATGCGGACAGGCTTAAAGGGGAGACCCAGTACTTC. Translating it yields CASSHADRLKGETQYF.